This T cell receptor (beta chain) was sequenced for a study of T cells in Graves' hyperthyroidism and ophthalmopathy. Study overall: Peripheral blood specimens were obtained at initial diagnosis, prior to any treatment.

Regions amplified from RNA transcripts were the TCR beta CDR3 regions. With the HTBI primer set, the TCR CDR3 went through a first round of RT-PCR. From the multiplex PCR reads, TCRdb called clonotypes with MiXCR, one entry per CDR3 protein. Of a few hundred thousand distinct CDR3 sequences listed, under 15% were seen once; the top ten hold around 17%. The CDR3 length is 13 residues. Germline CDR1 is MNHNS and CDR2 is SASEGT. V shed 5 bases, J shed 3 bases, and the junction held 2 bases outside the gene matches. There are many counts of this clonotype. On the basis of clinical symptoms, serum thyroxine and TRAb, thyroid ultrasound and orbital computed tomography, diagnoses were made.

The clonotype was recovered from a woman under 30 with Graves' hyperthyroidism. V is TRBV6-1 and J is TRBJ1-2; TRBD1 aligns across 8 bases. Sequenced material: blood. CDR3 residues: CASSKTGDYGYTF. The DNA for the CDR3 is TGTGCCAGCAGTAAGACAGGGGACTATGGCTACACCTTC.